The clone carrying this T cell receptor (beta chain) was seen a few times. Original data processing: Estimation of nucleated cell counts relied on the amplification of reference gene primers. Sequencing used immunoSEQ multiplex PCR; TCRdb keeps in-frame clones, though not all of them. V and J calls and clone size are as listed in that table; D and trimming were resolved from the DNA. This table has about 58,000 clones, about 85% appearing once. This sample was taken from a study of blood T cell repertoires in COVID-19. Background on the study: The origin of the acute and convalescent COVID-19 samples was the United States, Italy and Spain. T cells, B-cell-depleted T cells, or PBMCs supplied cDNA or gDNA.

The CDR3 covers 18 residues. V was shortened by 0 bases and J by 10 bases, with 25 bases between the two germline ends. Germline assignment: CDR1 SGHNT and CDR2 YENEEA. Sequencing was done on a sample of peripheral blood. This TCR derives from a human donor in a cohort sampled during active COVID-19. The chain links TRBV11-3 to TRBJ2-1, with D tentatively TRBD2 (6 bases). DNA for the CDR3: TGTGCCAGCAGCTTAGATGAGTGGGGCCGGGACTCCCGCTCCGAGCAGTTCTTC. It specifies CASSLDEWGRDSRSEQFF.